A single sample gave rise to the 25 T cell receptor beta chains below, sequenced in a study of blood T cell repertoires in COVID-19. Produced via immunoSEQ multiplex PCR; TCRdb's table is partial and in-frame only. Of around 160,000 clones listed, 80% to 90% are singletons. Material: peripheral blood. These receptor sequences come from a woman aged 55 to 70 with COVID-19, enrolled during active disease.

V and J are TRBV19 and TRBJ2-2; the match to TRBD1 covers 8 bases. The CDR3 sequence is 16 residues long. Germline V gives CDR1 LNHDA, CDR2 SQIVND (reference sequence). The J segment lost 5 bases and the V segment lost 5 bases, leaving 10 bases of the junction unmatched. CDR3: CASSLFWTGQTGELFF. The CDR3 nucleotides are TGTGCCAGTAGTCTATTTTGGACAGGGCAAACCGGGGAGCTGTTTTTT.

This clone was recorded only once. V usage is TRBV4-1 and J usage is TRBJ2-1; the D gene is possibly TRBD1 (5 bases). Per germline, CDR1 MGHRA and CDR2 YSYEKL. Trimming took off 5 bases at V and 3 bases at J, with 17 bases between the two ends. The CDR3 length is 16 residues. Here the CDR3 reads CASSGPQGPVYNEQFF. The CDR3 nucleotides are TGCGCCAGCAGCGGGCCTCAGGGCCCCGTCTACAATGAGCAGTTCTTC.

CDR3 coding DNA: TGTGCCACCAGTGACAGGGACAGGGAGCAGTTCTTC. It translates to CATSDRDREQFF. The rearrangement links TRBV24-1 to TRBJ2-1, with 8 nucleotides matching TRBD1. Trimming cost V 4 bases and J 10 bases; bases outside gene matches: 2. The V gene's germline CDR1 is KGHDR and CDR2 SFDVKD. CDR3 length equals 12 residues.

The chain links TRBV10-3 to TRBJ1-2; TRBD1 agrees at 7 bases. This CDR3 is 12 amino acids long. Germline lookup yields CDR1 ENHRY and CDR2 SYGVKD. The junction had 3 bases not matched to a gene; V was cut back by 7 bases and J by 4 bases. DNA of the CDR3: TGTGCCATCACGAGACAGGGCTATGGCTACACCTTC. Translation: CAITRQGYGYTF.

This chain uses TRBV7-2 with TRBJ1-3, with 7 bases aligning to TRBD1. Per germline, CDR1 SGHTA and CDR2 FQGNSA. V lost 5 bases, J lost 3 bases, and 4 bases stayed unmatched. The CDR3 runs 14 residues. DNA of the CDR3: TGTGCCAGCAGCCCTGGGACAGTTGGAAACACCATATATTTT. Its translation is CASSPGTVGNTIYF.

The rearrangement uses TRBV15 and TRBJ2-3; TRBD2 might be the D (6 bases). V dropped 5 bases and J dropped 2 bases, with 14 bases sitting between them. CDR1 LNHNV and CDR2 YYDKDF come from the germline V gene (reference sequence). The CDR3 consists of 15 residues. The CDR3 sequence is CATSPGAGSTDTQYF. The CDR3 coding sequence is TGTGCCACCAGCCCTGGGGCGGGGTCCACAGATACGCAGTATTTT.

The rearrangement links TRBV9 to TRBJ2-1; 13 nucleotides line up with TRBD2. V gave up 4 bases and J gave up 0 bases; unmatched junction bases: 7. The CDR3 loop spans 18 amino acids. The V gene's germline CDR1 is SGDLS and CDR2 YYNGEE. The CDR3 spells CASSPGTSGASSYNEQFF. The CDR3 DNA reads as TGTGCCAGCAGCCCGGGGACTAGCGGGGCGAGCTCCTACAATGAGCAGTTCTTC.

V usage is TRBV12-3 or TRBV12-4 and J usage is TRBJ1-2; 7 nucleotides match TRBD1. This CDR3 is built from 13 residues. V lost 6 bases and J lost 5; bases outside the gene matches: 6. CDR3 bases: TGTGCCAGCAGCCCAGGGACAGATTATGGCTACACCTTC. Translation: CASSPGTDYGYTF.

The gene calls are TRBV7-6 and TRBJ2-5, with 13 bases fitting TRBD2. With V trimmed by 6 bases and J by 2 bases, 6 bases remained unmatched. This CDR3 is 16 amino acids long. In germline, CDR1 is SGHVS, CDR2 FNYEAQ. Here the CDR3 DNA reads TGTGCCAGCAGGCCGACTAGCGGGGGGACTCAAGAGACCCAGTACTTC. This sequence encodes CASRPTSGGTQETQYF.

The J gene is TRBJ2-5, the V gene TRBV7-9, with D perhaps matching TRBD1 (7 bases). V lost 4 bases and J lost 5, with 11 bases in between. The CDR3 totals 13 residues. In germline, CDR1 is SEHNR, CDR2 FQNEAQ (reference sequence). The CDR3 DNA sequence: TGTGCCAGCAGCTCGGCAGGGGGGGAGACCCAGTACTTC. Translated, it gives CASSSAGGETQYF.

In its sample, this clone was seen once. The rearrangement joins TRBV19 to TRBJ1-2; tentatively, D is TRBD1 (6 bases). The germline gives CDR1 LNHDA, CDR2 SQIVND (reference sequence). Trimming stripped 3 bases from V and 1 base from J, with 12 bases between. The CDR3 is 15 residues long. The CDR3 coding sequence is TGTGCCAGTAGTATGCCCTCACAGGGTAACTATGGCTACACCTTC. Protein: CASSMPSQGNYGYTF.

This chain uses TRBV7-9 with TRBJ1-6; TRBD1 aligns across 10 bases. Germline V lookup: CDR1 SEHNR, CDR2 FQNEAQ (reference sequence). V lost 4 bases, J lost 10 bases, and 7 bases stayed unmatched. CDR3 length: 15 amino acids. CDR3 nucleotides: TGTGCCAGCAGCTATTCCGGGACAGGGGAATCACCCCTCCACTTT. It is translated as CASSYSGTGESPLHF. Filled out from reference TRBV7-9 and TRBJ1-6, the complete variable domain reads DTGVSQNPRHKITKRGQNVTFRCDPISEHNRLYWYRQTLGQGPEFLTYFQNEAQLEKSRLLSDRFSAERPKGSFSTLEIQRTEQGDSAMYLCASSYSGTGESPLHFGNGTRLTVT.

The rearrangement uses TRBV19 and TRBJ2-7, with a possible D match to TRBD2 (5 bases). Looked up from germline, CDR1 is LNHDA and CDR2 is SQIVND (reference sequence). The germline V and J ends were trimmed by 6 bases and 1 base, with 13 bases remaining between them. The CDR3 covers 14 residues. CDR3 nucleotides: TGTGCCAGTAGAACCCTCGGGGTTTCCTACGAGCAGTACTTC. This sequence encodes CASRTLGVSYEQYF.

This chain uses TRBV18 with TRBJ2-7; 11 nucleotides match TRBD1. There are 18 residues in the CDR3. J was trimmed by 4 bases and V by 1 base; bases with no gene match: 12. Germline V gene data show CDR1 as KGHSH and CDR2 as LQKENI. CDR3: CASSPLPRPGQGDYEQYF. The CDR3 DNA sequence: TGTGCCAGCTCACCACTACCAAGACCGGGACAGGGGGATTACGAGCAGTACTTC.

The chain combines TRBV19 with TRBJ1-2; D may be TRBD1 (5 bases). CDR1 is LNHDA, CDR2 SQIVND, per germline (reference sequence). V shed 6 bases and J shed 3 bases, with 11 bases lying between them. CDR3 length equals 13 residues. The CDR3 DNA reads as TGTGCCAGTAGGGCGGTAGGGGACTATGGCTACACCTTC. Translated: CASRAVGDYGYTF.

V gene TRBV6-4 combines with J gene TRBJ2-2, with D possibly TRBD2 on 7 matching bases. CDR1 is MRHNA and CDR2 is SNTAGT in the germline V gene. The V end was cut by 7 bases, the J end by 3 bases, with 12 bases between. The CDR3 has 14 residues. The CDR3 loop reads CASTAGADTGELFF. CDR3 DNA: TGTGCCAGCACCGCGGGGGCGGACACCGGGGAGCTGTTTTTT.

The chain recombines TRBV5-1 with TRBJ2-1; D is possibly TRBD1 (6 bases). The CDR3 sequence is 17 residues long. V lost 1 base and J lost 5, with 19 bases in between. Germline CDR1 reads SGHRS; CDR2 reads YFSETQ. This CDR3 is CASSLIRLARDNNEQFF. Written as DNA, the CDR3 is TGCGCCAGCAGCTTGATCCGTTTAGCACGGGACAACAATGAGCAGTTCTTC.

A note on this clone: Distinct nucleotide sequences in the sample also encode this CDR3. The chain is built from TRBV7-9 and TRBJ1-1; 7 nucleotides match TRBD1. The germline gives CDR1 SEHNR, CDR2 FQNEAQ (reference sequence). This CDR3 has 13 residues. The trim removed 3 bases at V and 3 bases at J, leaving 1 base unmatched. The DNA of the CDR3 is TGTGCCAGCAGCTTTCAGGGGGACACTGAAGCTTTCTTT. Amino acid sequence: CASSFQGDTEAFF.

The rearrangement links TRBV12-3 or TRBV12-4 to TRBJ2-1; maybe TRBD1 (6 bases). V lost 4 bases and J 9 bases, leaving 10 bases between the germline ends. The CDR3 extends over 12 amino acids. CDR3 DNA: TGTGCCAGCAGTTCACAGGGCTCTGAGCAGTTCTTC. As protein: CASSSQGSEQFF.

The rearrangement joins TRBV3-1 (or the pseudogene TRBV3-2) to TRBJ1-3; D perhaps matches TRBD1 (6 bases). CDR1 LGHDT and CDR2 YNNKEL come from the germline V gene (reference sequence). The CDR3 extends over 16 amino acids. V was cut by 4 bases and J by 2 bases, with 15 bases left in between. CDR3 amino acids: CASSLRQEKTGNTIYF. The CDR3 DNA sequence: TGTGCCAGCAGCCTCCGACAGGAGAAAACTGGAAACACCATATATTTT.

This rearrangement joins TRBV28 to TRBJ1-1, with TRBD1 as a possible D gene (6 bases). The CDR3 is made up of 15 amino acids. The germline V gene encodes CDR1 MDHEN and CDR2 SYDVKM. V was clipped by 8 bases and J by 1 base, with 17 bases between them. The DNA for the CDR3 is TGTGCCAGCGGGGGCCCCGCGGTCGGGAACACTGAAGCTTTCTTT. Protein: CASGGPAVGNTEAFF.

This rearrangement joins TRBV3-1 (or the pseudogene TRBV3-2) to TRBJ2-3; 7 bases are shared with TRBD2. The V gene end was trimmed by 3 bases and the J gene end by 5 bases; junction bases not matched to a gene: 5. The CDR3 has 14 residues. Germline CDR1 and CDR2: LGHDT and YNNKEL (reference sequence). DNA of the CDR3: TGTGCCAGCAGCCAGTGGCGGGGGAAAGATACGCAGTATTTT. Protein: CASSQWRGKDTQYF.

A few counts support this clone. This sequence joins TRBV6-5 and TRBJ1-2; unclear D gene. The germline V and J ends were trimmed by 2 bases and 8 bases, with 12 bases remaining between them. Germline V lookup: CDR1 MNHEY, CDR2 SVGAGI. The CDR3 is 13 amino acids. This chain's CDR3 is CASSYRGNRGYTF. CDR3 bases: TGTGCCAGCAGTTACCGAGGGAACCGGGGCTACACCTTC.

A few counts support this clone. V gene TRBV19 combines with J gene TRBJ1-3; D perhaps matches TRBD1 (5 bases). The CDR3 is 14 amino acids. The ends were cut back, 5 bases at V and 10 bases at J, with 18 bases in the middle. Looked up from germline, CDR1 is LNHDA and CDR2 is SQIVND (reference sequence). CDR3 residues: CASSPRGRFGTIYF. DNA for the CDR3: TGTGCCAGTAGTCCAAGGGGTCGTTTCGGTACCATATATTTT.

The chain is built from TRBV7-8 and TRBJ2-3, with TRBD2 as a possible D gene (6 bases). Germline lookup yields CDR1 SGHVS and CDR2 FQNEAQ. The V end lost 2 bases, the J end lost 0 bases, and 18 bases lay between the germline ends. The CDR3 contains 18 residues. The CDR3 DNA follows: TGTGCCAGCAGCTTACTGTATCCGGCTAGCGTTAGCACAGATACGCAGTATTTT. Its translation: CASSLLYPASVSTDTQYF. The variable domain in full, completed from reference TRBV7-8 and TRBJ2-3, reads GAGVSQSPRYKVAKRGQDVALRCDPISGHVSLFWYQQALGQGPEFLTYFQNEAQLDKSGLPSDRFFAERPEGSVSTLKIQRTQQEDSAVYLCASSLLYPASVSTDTQYFGPGTRLTVL.